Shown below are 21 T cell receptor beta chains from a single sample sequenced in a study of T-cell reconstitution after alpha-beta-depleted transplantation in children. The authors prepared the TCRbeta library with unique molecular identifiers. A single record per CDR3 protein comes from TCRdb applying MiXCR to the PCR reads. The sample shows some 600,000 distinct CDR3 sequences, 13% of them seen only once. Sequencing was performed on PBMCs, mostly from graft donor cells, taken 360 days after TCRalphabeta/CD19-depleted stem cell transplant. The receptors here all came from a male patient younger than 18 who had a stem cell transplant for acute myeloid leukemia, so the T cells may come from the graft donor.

In DNA form, the CDR3 reads TGTGCCAGCAGTTTGACAGGGTCTAGCTCCTACGAGCAGTACTTC. It codes for CASSLTGSSSYEQYF. The chain joins TRBV6-5 to TRBJ2-7; 7 bases agree with TRBD1. The junction had 6 bases not matched to a gene; V was cut back by 4 bases and J by 0 bases. The CDR3 sequence is 15 residues long. The germline V gene encodes CDR1 MNHEY and CDR2 SVGAGI.

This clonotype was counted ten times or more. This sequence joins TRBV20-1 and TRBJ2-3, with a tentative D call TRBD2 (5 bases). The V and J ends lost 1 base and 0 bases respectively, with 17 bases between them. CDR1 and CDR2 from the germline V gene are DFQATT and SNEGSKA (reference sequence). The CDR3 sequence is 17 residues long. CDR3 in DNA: TGCAGTGCTAGAGTCGGGCTGAGGGAACCTAGCACAGATACGCAGTATTTT. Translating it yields CSARVGLREPSTDTQYF.

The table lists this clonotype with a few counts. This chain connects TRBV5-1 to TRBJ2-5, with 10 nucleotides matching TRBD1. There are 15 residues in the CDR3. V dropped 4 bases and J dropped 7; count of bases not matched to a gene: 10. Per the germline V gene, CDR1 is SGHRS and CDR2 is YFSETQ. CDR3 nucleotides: TGCGCCAGCAGCCCCAAGACAGGGGGCGTTCGGACCCAGTACTTC. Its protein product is CASSPKTGGVRTQYF. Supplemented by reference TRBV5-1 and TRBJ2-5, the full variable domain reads KAGVTQTPRYLIKTRGQQVTLSCSPISGHRSVSWYQQTPGQGLQFLFEYFSETQRNKGNFPGRFSGRQFSNSRSEMNVSTLELGDSALYLCASSPKTGGVRTQYFGPGTRLLVL.

CDR3 sequence: CASSQIRTSGRNTGELFF. The CDR3, as DNA: TGCGCCAGCAGCCAAATCCGGACTAGCGGGAGGAACACCGGGGAGCTGTTTTTT. The V gene is TRBV4-3, the J gene TRBJ2-2; 13 bases line up with TRBD2. V lost 2 bases to trimming and J lost 1 base; unmatched junction nucleotides: 4. Germline V gives CDR1 LGHNA, CDR2 YSLEER. The CDR3 sequence is 18 residues long.

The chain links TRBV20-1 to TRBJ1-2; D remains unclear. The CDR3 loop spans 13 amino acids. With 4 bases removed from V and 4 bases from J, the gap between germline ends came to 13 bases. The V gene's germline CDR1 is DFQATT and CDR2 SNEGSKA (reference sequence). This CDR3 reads CSATLSSSYGYTF. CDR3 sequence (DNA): TGCAGTGCTACCCTATCCAGCAGCTATGGCTACACCTTC.

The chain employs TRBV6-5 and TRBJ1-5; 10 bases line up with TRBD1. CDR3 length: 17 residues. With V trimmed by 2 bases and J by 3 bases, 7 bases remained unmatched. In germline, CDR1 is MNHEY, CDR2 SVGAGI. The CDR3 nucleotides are TGTGCCAGCAGTTACCCCCCCGGGACAGGGGTCAATCAGCCCCAGCATTTT. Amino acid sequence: CASSYPPGTGVNQPQHF.

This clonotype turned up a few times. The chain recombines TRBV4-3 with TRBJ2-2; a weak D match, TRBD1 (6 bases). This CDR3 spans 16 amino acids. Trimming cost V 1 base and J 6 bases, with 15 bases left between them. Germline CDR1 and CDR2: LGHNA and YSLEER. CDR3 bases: TGCGCCAGCAGCCAAGCCCAGGGGATTAGGTCCGGGGAGCTGTTTTTT. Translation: CASSQAQGIRSGELFF.

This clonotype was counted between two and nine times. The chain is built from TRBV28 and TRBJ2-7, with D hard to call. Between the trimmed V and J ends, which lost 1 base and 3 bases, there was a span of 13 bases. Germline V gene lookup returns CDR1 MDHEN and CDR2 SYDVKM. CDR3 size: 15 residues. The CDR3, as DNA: TGTGCCAGCAGTTTATTGACGTTTGAGTTCTACGAGCAGTACTTC. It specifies CASSLLTFEFYEQYF.

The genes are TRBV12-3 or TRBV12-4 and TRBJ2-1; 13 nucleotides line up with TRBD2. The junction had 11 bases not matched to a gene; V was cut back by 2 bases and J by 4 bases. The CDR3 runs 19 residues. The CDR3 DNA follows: TGTGCCAGCAGTTTACTTGGGTTGGGACTAGCGGGAAGGTACAATGAGCAGTTCTTC. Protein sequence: CASSLLGLGLAGRYNEQFF.

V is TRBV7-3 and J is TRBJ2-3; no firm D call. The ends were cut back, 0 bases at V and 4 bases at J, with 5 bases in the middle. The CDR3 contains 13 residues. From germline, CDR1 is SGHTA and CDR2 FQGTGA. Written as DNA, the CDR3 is TGTGCCAGCAGCTTAACGTACGCAGATACGCAGTATTTT. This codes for CASSLTYADTQYF.

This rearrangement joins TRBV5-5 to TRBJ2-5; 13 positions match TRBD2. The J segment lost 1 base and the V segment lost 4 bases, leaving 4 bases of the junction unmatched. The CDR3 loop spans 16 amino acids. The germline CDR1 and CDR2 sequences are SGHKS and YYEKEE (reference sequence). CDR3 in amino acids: CASSDRTSGSQETQYF. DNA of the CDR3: TGTGCCAGCAGCGACCGGACTAGCGGGAGCCAAGAGACCCAGTACTTC. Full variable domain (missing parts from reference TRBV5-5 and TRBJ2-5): DAGVTQSPTHLIKTRGQQVTLRCSPISGHKSVSWYQQVLGQGPQFIFQYYEKEERGRGNFPDRFSARQFPNYSSELNVNALLLGDSALYLCASSDRTSGSQETQYFGPGTRLLVL.

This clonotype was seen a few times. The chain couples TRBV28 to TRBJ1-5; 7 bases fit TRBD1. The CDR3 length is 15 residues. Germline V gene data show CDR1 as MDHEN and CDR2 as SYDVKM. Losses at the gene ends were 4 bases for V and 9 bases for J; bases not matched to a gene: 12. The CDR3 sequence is CASSYPGQRVGPQHF. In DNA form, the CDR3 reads TGTGCCAGCAGTTACCCGGGACAGAGGGTAGGGCCCCAGCATTTT.

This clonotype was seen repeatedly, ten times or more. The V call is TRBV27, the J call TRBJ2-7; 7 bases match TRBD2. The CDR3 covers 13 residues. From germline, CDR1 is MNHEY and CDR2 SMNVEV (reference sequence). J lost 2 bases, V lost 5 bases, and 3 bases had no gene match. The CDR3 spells CASSEREPYEQYF. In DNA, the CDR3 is TGTGCCAGCAGTGAGCGGGAACCCTACGAGCAGTACTTC.

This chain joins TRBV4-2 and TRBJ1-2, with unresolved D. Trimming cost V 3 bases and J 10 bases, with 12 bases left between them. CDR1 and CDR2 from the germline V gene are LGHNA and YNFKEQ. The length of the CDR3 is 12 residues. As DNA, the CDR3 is TGTGCCAGCAGCCAGGCAGACGGAGCCTACACCTTC. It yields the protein CASSQADGAYTF.

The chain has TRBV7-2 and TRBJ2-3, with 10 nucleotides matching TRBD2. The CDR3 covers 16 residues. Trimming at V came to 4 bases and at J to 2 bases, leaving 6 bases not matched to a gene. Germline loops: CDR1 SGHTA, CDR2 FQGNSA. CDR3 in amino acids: CASSYAGTSDTDTQYF. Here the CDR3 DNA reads TGTGCCAGCAGCTACGCCGGGACTAGCGACACAGATACGCAGTATTTT.

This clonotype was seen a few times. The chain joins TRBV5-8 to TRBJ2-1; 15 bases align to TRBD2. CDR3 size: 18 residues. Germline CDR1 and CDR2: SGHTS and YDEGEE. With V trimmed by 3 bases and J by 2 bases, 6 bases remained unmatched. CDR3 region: CASSYGLAGGRTYNEQFF. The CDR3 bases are TGTGCCAGCAGCTACGGACTAGCGGGAGGGAGAACCTACAATGAGCAGTTCTTC.

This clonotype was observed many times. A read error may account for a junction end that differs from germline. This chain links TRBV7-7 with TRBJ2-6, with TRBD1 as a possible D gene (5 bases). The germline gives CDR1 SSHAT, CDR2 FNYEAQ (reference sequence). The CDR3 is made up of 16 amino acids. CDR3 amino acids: CASSVQDSSGANVLTF. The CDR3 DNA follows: TGTGCTAGCAGCGTACAAGACAGCTCTGGGGCCAACGTCCTGACTTTC.

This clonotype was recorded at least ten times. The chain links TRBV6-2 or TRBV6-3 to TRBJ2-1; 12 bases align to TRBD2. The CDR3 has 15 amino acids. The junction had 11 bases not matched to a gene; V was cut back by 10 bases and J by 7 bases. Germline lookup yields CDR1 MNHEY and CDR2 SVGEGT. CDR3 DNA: TGTGCCACCTTCCCCGGACTAGCGGGGAATAATGAGCAGTTCTTC. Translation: CATFPGLAGNNEQFF.

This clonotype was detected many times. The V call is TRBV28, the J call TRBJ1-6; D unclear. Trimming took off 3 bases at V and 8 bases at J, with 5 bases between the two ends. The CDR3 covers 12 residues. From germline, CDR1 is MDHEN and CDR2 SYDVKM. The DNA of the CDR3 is TGTGCCAGCAGTTTTTCAGATTCACCCCTCCACTTT. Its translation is CASSFSDSPLHF.

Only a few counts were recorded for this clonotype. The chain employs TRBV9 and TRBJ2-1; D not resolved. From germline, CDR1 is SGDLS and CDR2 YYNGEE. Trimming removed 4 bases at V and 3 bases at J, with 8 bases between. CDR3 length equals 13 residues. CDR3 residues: CASSTRNYNEQFF. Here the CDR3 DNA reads TGTGCCAGCAGCACACGAAACTACAATGAGCAGTTCTTC.

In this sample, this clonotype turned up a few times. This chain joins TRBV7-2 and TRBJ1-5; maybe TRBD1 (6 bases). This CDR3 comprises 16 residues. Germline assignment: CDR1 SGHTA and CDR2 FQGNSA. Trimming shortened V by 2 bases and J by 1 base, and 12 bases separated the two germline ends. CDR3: CASSLLGGLSNQPQHF. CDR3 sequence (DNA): TGTGCCAGCAGCTTATTAGGGGGGCTGAGCAATCAGCCCCAGCATTTT.